This TCR beta chain was recorded in a study of blood T cell repertoires in COVID-19. The overall study: Italy, Spain and the United States were the sources of the convalescent and acute COVID-19 samples.

The CDR3 is made up of 17 amino acids. Germline lookup yields CDR1 SGHTA and CDR2 FQGNSA. Trimming took 5 bases from V and 7 from J; bases not matched to a gene: 11. TCRdb keeps only in-frame clones here, not all; method: immunoSEQ multiplex PCR. The table includes some 250,000 clones, around 90% detected once. The V gene is TRBV7-2, the J gene TRBJ2-2; 12 bases line up with TRBD2. The sequencing input was peripheral blood. The sequence was collected from a woman aged 30 to 39 with acute or convalescent COVID-19. CDR3 nucleotide sequence: TGTGCCAGCAGCCCCCCCCTAGCGGGAGGGCCGGGCGGGGAGCTGTTTTTT. Translating it yields CASSPPLAGGPGGELFF.